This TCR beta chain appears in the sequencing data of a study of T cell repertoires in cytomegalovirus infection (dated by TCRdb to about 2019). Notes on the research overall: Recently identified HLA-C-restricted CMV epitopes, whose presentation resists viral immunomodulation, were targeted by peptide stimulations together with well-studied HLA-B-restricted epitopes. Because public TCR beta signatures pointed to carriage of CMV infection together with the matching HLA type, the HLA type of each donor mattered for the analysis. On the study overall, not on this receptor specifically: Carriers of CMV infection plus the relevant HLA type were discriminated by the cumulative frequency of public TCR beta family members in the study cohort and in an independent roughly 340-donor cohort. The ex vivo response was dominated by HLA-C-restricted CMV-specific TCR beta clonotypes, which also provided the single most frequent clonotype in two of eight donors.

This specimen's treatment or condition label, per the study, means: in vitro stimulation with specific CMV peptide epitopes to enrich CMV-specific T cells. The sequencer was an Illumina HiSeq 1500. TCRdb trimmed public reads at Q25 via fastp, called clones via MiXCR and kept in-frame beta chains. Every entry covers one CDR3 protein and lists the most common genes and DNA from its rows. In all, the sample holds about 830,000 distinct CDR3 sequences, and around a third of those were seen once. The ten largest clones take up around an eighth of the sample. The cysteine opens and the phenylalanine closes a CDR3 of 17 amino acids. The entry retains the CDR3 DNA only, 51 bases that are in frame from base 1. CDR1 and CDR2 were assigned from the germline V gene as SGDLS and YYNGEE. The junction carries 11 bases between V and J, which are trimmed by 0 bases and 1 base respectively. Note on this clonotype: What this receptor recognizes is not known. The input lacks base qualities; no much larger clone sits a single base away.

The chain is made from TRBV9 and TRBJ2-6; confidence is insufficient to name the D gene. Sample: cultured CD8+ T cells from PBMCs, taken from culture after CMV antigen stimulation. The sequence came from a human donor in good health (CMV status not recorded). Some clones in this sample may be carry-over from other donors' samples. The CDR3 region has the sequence CASSVGVGGSGANVLTF. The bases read TGTGCCAGCAGCGTAGGGGTCGGTGGATCTGGGGCCAACGTCCTGACTTTC.